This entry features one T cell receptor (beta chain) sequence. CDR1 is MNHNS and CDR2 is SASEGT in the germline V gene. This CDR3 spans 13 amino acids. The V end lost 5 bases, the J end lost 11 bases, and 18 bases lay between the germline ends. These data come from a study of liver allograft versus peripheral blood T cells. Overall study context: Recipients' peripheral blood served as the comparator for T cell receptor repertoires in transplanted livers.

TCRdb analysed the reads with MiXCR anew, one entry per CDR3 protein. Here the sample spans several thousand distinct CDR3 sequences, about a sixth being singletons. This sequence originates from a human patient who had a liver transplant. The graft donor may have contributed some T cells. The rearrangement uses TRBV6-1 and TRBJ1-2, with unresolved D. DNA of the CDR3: TGTGCCAGCAGTTACTCGGGCAGCCTAGGGTACACCTTC. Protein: CASSYSGSLGYTF.